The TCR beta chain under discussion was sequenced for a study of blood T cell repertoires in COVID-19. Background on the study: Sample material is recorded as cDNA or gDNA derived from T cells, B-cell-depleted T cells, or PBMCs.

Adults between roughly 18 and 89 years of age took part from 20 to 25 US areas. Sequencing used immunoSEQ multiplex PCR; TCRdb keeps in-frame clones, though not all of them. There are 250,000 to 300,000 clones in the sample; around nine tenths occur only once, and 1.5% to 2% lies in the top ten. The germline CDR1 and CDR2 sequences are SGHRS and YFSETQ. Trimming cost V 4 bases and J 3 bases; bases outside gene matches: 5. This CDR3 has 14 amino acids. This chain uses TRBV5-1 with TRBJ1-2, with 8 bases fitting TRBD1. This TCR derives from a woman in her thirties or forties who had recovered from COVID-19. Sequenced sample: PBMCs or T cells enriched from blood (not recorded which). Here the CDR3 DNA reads TGCGCCAGCAGCACAACAGGGGGGGACTATGGCTACACCTTC. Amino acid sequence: CASSTTGGDYGYTF.